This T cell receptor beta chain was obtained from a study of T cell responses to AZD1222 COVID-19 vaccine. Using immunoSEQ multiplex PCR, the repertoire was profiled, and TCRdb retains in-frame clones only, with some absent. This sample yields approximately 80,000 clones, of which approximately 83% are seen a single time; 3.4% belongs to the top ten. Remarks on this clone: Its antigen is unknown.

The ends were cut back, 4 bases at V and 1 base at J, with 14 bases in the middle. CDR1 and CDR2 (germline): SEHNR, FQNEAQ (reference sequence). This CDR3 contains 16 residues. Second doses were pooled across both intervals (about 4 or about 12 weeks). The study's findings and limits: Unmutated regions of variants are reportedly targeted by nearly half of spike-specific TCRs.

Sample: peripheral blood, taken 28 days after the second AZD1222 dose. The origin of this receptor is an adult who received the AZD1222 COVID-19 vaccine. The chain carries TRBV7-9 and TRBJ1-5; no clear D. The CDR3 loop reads CASSSFSSGSNQPQHF. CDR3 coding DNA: TGTGCCAGCAGCTCGTTTTCTTCCGGGAGCAATCAGCCCCAGCATTTT.